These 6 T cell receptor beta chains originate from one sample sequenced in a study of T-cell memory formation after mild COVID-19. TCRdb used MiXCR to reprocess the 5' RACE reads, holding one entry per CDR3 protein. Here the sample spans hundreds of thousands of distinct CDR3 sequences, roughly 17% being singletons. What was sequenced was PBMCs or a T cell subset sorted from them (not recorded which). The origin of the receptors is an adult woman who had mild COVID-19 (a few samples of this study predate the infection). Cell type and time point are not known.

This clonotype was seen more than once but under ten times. The CDR3 here is CASSLDGTSSYNEQFF. The CDR3, as DNA: TGTGCCAGCAGCTTAGACGGGACTTCCTCCTACAATGAGCAGTTCTTC. The J gene is TRBJ2-1, the V gene TRBV11-3, with D possibly being TRBD2 (6 bases). V was shortened by 0 bases and J by 0 bases, with 9 bases between the two germline ends. From germline, CDR1 is SGHNT and CDR2 YENEEA. The CDR3 sequence is 16 residues long.

CDR3 DNA sequence: TGTGCCAGCAGCCAGGAAGGACTAGCGGGAGGGGCCCAGTACTTC. It specifies CASSQEGLAGGAQYF. This chain uses TRBV4-2 with TRBJ2-5; 15 nucleotides agree with TRBD2. The ends lost 3 bases at V and 9 bases at J; junction bases unmatched: 5. The CDR3 totals 15 residues. Germline CDR1 LGHNA, CDR2 YNFKEQ.

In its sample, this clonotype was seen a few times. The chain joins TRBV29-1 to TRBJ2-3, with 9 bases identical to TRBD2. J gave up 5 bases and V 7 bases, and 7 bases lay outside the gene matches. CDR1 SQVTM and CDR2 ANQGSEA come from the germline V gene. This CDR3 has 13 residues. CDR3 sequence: CSAVAGVGDTQYF. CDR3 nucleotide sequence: TGCAGCGCCGTAGCGGGAGTGGGAGATACGCAGTATTTT.

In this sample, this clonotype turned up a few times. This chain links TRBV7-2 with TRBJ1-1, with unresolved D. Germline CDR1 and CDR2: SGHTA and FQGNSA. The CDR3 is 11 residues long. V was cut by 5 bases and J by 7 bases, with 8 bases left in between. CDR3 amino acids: CASSPTFEAFF. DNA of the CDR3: TGTGCCAGCAGCCCTACCTTTGAAGCTTTCTTT.

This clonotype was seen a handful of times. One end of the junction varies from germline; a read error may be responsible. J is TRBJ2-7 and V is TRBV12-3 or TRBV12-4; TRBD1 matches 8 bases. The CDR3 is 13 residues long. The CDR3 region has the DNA TGTGCCAGCAGCCCCGGGACAGGAGGTACTACCAACTTC. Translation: CASSPGTGGTTNF.

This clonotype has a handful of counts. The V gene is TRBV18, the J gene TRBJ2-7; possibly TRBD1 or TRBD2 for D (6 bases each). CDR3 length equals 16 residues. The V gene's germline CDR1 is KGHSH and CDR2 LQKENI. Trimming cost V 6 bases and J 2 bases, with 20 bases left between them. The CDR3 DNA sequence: TGTGCCAGCTCTATTCTCGGGGGCGATCGTCCCTACGAGCAGTACTTC. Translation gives CASSILGGDRPYEQYF. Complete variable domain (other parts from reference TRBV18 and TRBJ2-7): NAGVMQNPRHLVRRRGQEARLRCSPMKGHSHVYWYRQLPEEGLKFMVYLQKENIIDESGMPKERFSAEFPKEGPSILRIQQVVRGDSAAYFCASSILGGDRPYEQYFGPGTRLTVT.